This TCR beta chain came from a study of shared clonotypes between healthy human individuals. The CDR3 runs to 14 residues. Trimming took 4 bases from V and 5 from J, leaving 12 bases between them. Germline CDR1 MNHNY, CDR2 SVGAGI (reference sequence). Every contributor of samples was a Caucasian grown-up residing in Nashville, Tennessee. TCRdb keeps only in-frame clones here, not all; method: immunoSEQ multiplex PCR. The table records around 2.1 million clones, approximately 94% of them present only once. This TCR was sampled from a man aged 18 to 35 in good health. The V gene is TRBV6-6, the J gene TRBJ1-3; maybe TRBD1 (6 bases). Sequencing input: naive CD4+ T cells sorted from blood. Subset described: CD45RA+ positively selected. In DNA form, the CDR3 reads TGTGCCAGCAGTTCCGGGACAACTAGAAACACCATATATTTT. Encoded protein: CASSSGTTRNTIYF.